This T cell receptor (beta chain) emerged from a study of cytomegalovirus exposure and HLA in healthy donors. As for the study in general: In a previous analysis, around 120 million unique TCR beta sequences were found from about 190 million T cells. There were over 350 genotyped donors. Of these, roughly 86% fell in the genetic ancestry cluster associated with self-reported Caucasian donors.

Sampled while nominally healthy, donors likely had unrecorded immune exposures. Concerning this clone itself: As yet, its antigen is unknown.

Trimming took 5 bases from V and 8 from J; bases not matched to a gene: 5. This CDR3 contains 13 residues. Per germline, CDR1 SGHTA and CDR2 FQGNSA. Overall study results and limits: A later analysis revealed that TCR association rates differed between HLA loci, peaking at DRB1 and bottoming out at HLA-C.

The primer mix had 60 Vbeta and 13 Jbeta primers. Sequencing used immunoSEQ multiplex PCR; TCRdb keeps in-frame clones, though not all of them. The data show under 110,000 clones, under 80% seen once. The sequence derives from a man between 60 and 70 years old in good health and CMV-seronegative. Sequencing was carried out using PBMCs. This sequence joins TRBV7-2 and TRBJ1-5; 8 bases match TRBD1. This CDR3 is CASSPDRGEPQHF. The CDR3 DNA sequence: TGTGCCAGCAGCCCAGACAGGGGCGAGCCCCAGCATTTT.